The present T cell receptor beta chain was sequenced within a study of T-cell memory formation after mild COVID-19. Study background: TCR clusters showed largely donor specificity. Study-wide points: Day 15 to 85 contracting clones showed balanced CD4/CD8; day 15 to 37 expanders favored CD4+. A subset of responding clones appeared in pre-infection memory, suggesting cross-reactive memory joined.

Sample barcodes and UMIs were carried by the TCR alpha and TCR beta cDNA libraries that 5'RACE generated with constant-segment primers. Each CDR3 protein is one row after TCRdb ran MiXCR on the 5' RACE reads. The repertoire includes some 130,000 distinct CDR3 sequences, approximately 5.9% of them detected once, and 2% to 2.5% sits in the top ten. This clonotype was detected ten times or more. Its antigen is not known. Germline CDR1 and CDR2: DFQATT and SNEGSKA (reference sequence). CDR3 length: 14 amino acids. Losses at the gene ends were 2 bases for V and 4 bases for J; bases not matched to a gene: 4.

The sequencing sample was made of PBMCs or a T cell subset sorted from them (not recorded which). The V gene is TRBV20-1, the J gene TRBJ2-2; TRBD2 matches 7 bases. The TCR was taken from an adult woman who had mild COVID-19 (a few samples of this study predate the infection). Cell type and time point are not known. CDR3: CSARSGGSTGELFF. The CDR3 region has the DNA TGCAGTGCTAGATCTGGCGGGAGCACCGGGGAGCTGTTTTTT.